This T cell receptor (beta chain) was identified in a study of cytomegalovirus exposure and HLA in healthy donors (dated by TCRdb to 2016 to 2017). As for the study more broadly: According to an earlier analysis of a few hundred of the donors, roughly 180 million T cells yielded 117 million unique TCR beta sequences and 276 Gb of sequence data. Among several hundred genotyped donors of the cohort, an average of roughly 230,000 unique TCR beta nucleotide sequences was sequenced per donor, of which approximately 19% were non-productive. Rather than using new phenotypic data, the later analysis identified candidate immune exposures from TCR beta sequences and from how often those sequences occurred across donors. An early release covering approximately 600 HLA-typed donors comprised 250 to 350 gigabases of sequencing data and tens of millions of unique TCR sequences. Every repertoire in the discovery cohort had been generated on one and the same sequencing platform. Because of strong linkage in the cohort, a few DR-DQ haplotypes were treated as single units for association and clustering. To decide whether each TCR beta V gene segment behaved as functional or pseudogenic, an earlier analysis of some 570 of the donors relied on high-throughput TCR beta sequencing. The aim of the study was to test whether cataloging public T cell receptors could identify signatures of past pathogen exposure. A later analysis re-examined previously published TCR beta repertoires from more than 550 donors and added high-resolution HLA genotyping to investigate patterns of TCR occurrence. Typing coverage differed by locus: A, B, C, DRB1 and DQB1 were typed in roughly 620-630 donors, DQA1 in 522, DPA1 in approximately 610, and DPB1 in roughly 470. Donor age, sex, ethnicity and CMV serostatus were collected together with the repertoire data. The study used immunosequencing to profile the T cell repertoires of several hundred subjects and linked those repertoires to cytomegalovirus serostatus. The genetic ancestry cluster associated with self-reported Caucasian donors included 81% of the approximately 430 genotyped donors. Genome-wide SNP genotypes for about three fifths of the 666 donors were used in a later genetic analysis, which treated that subset as a discovery cohort. HLA typing covered class I and class II loci at four-digit resolution. Along with the roughly 670-subject first cohort, a separate validation cohort of around 110 different subjects was used. High-throughput TCR immunosequencing, statistical association of individual TCRs with disease status, and machine learning were combined to predict cytomegalovirus infection status. Overall results and qualifications from the work: According to a later analysis, most CMV-associated TCR beta chains appeared to be HLA-restricted, and the HLA associations seemed to be driven largely by CMV exposure. CMV serostatus was the only immune exposure information available for the cohort. A later analysis associated about 17,000 TCR beta sequences with specific HLA alleles at a false discovery rate of 0.05. In both the original and validation cohorts, the classifier was reported to diagnose cytomegalovirus status with high specificity and sensitivity. A cluster of highly shared sequence variants was judged likely to represent a technical artifact of the sequencing pipeline. In an earlier analysis of approximately 590 of the donors, most TCR beta V segments appeared in productive rearrangements about 87% or about 30% of the time, broadly matching IMGT annotations. According to a later analysis, parvovirus B19, influenza, CMV and Epstein-Barr virus appeared linked to several top co-occurrence clusters. A few of the identified cytomegalovirus-associated TCR beta chains were confirmed in vitro to be specific for cytomegalovirus antigens. The presence/absence analyses assumed that sequencing depth was roughly uniform across donors, and that assumption may not be true. It was suggested by the authors that the approach could potentially be generalized to other disease states and immunological phenotypes. In a later genetic analysis, fewer N-insertions in productive TCRs were reported among donors in an Asian-associated ancestry cluster than the roughly 700-donor mean. A further reported finding was that TCR beta sequences accurately predicted the HLA-A and HLA-B alleles for most subjects in the first cohort. When HLA alleles, especially DR and DQ, strongly co-occurred, TCR associations were difficult to assign to individual alleles. A later genetic analysis associated a missense DCLRE1C variant with V-gene and J-gene trimming of TCR beta chains, and an independent cohort replicated the association. Most TCR sequences were seen in very few donors, while some public TCRs were found in many individuals. Some 15 rarely observed V segments, including chromosome 9 orphons, were excluded from the earlier analysis of approximately 600 of the donors because counts were too low. Some IMGT-functional V segments, including TRBV6-2 and TRBV6-3, could not be told apart with the 87-base-pair reads, so those segments were excluded. Only TCR beta chains were sequenced in this cohort, and the absence of alpha or paired-chain data limited detectable features. A later analysis found that HLA-associated TCR beta chains were more clonally expanded and had lower generation probabilities than equally common non-associated chains. HLA typing was unavailable for some donors at each locus, so association tests used only the typed subset. A later analysis found that TCR association rates varied across HLA loci, with DRB1 alleles showing the most associated TCRs and HLA-C alleles the fewest. Linkage disequilibrium might explain the correlated functional status among segregating V segments, but an unknown experimental factor could not be ruled out. The study listed 164 TCR beta chains as associated with cytomegalovirus.

From cysteine to phenylalanine, the CDR3 is 16 amino acids long. CDR3 DNA only is kept here, 48 bases in frame from base 1. The germline V gene provides CDR1 SGDLS and CDR2 YYNGEE. For this clone: This clone's antigen is unknown. The record has no base qualities; no much larger clone is one base away.

The cohort was made up of roughly 670 healthy bone marrow donors. At the time of sampling, every cohort member was nominally healthy, though immune exposures that went unrecorded were likely present. The donor tested CMV seropositive and was one of the 289 seropositive cohort members. A peripheral blood sample was provided by each donor, and peripheral blood mononuclear cells were used for TCR beta sequencing. The Qiagen DNeasy Blood Extraction Kit was used to extract genomic DNA from the blood cell samples. Library method: the immunoSEQ multiplex PCR assay. A mixture of 60 forward primers for TCR Vbeta segments and 13 reverse primers for TCR Jbeta segments was used in the multiplex PCR. A multiplex PCR assay on genomic DNA amplified the CDR3 region of rearranged TCR beta genes. The Illumina HiSeq System was used to sequence the amplified TCR beta libraries as 87-base-pair reads. As for how the authors treated the data: In a later analysis, roughly 80 million unique TCR beta chains were counted across the roughly 700 repertoires, and roughly 11 million of these chains were shared by at least two donors. Raw reads were error-corrected and collapsed into unique sequences by a nearest-neighbor algorithm in which closely related sequences were merged to remove PCR and sequencing errors. V, D and J gene segments were assigned by aligning CDR3 sequences to IMGT reference sequences. For a sequence to be retained, at least a six-nucleotide match to both a V gene segment and a J gene segment was required. A rearrangement counted as productive if the CDR3 had no stop codons and remained in frame with V and J, and every other rearrangement counted as non-productive. Following IMGT convention, CDR3 was defined as the stretch from the second conserved V-encoded cysteine up to the conserved J-encoded phenylalanine. The earlier analysis of some 600 of the donors excluded sequences that lacked an unambiguous match to a single V gene segment. An earlier analysis of 450 to 650 of the donors called V segments functional above 56.7% productive rearrangements and segregating when the between-donor standard deviation exceeded 5%. A statistical classification framework was developed to diagnose cytomegalovirus status using the catalog of TCR beta chain sequences. In a later analysis, V and J genes were assigned by comparing TCR nucleotide sequences against IMGT/GENE-DB human TR gene sequences. Using the TCRdist pipeline, a later analysis assigned CDR3 sequences along with most-parsimonious VDJ recombination scenarios. In a later analysis, each TCR beta chain was defined by its CDR3 amino acid sequence together with its V-gene family, and reads without a unique V-gene family were excluded. In a later analysis, 500 to 700 highly shared, low-generation-probability nucleotide sequences were removed to address suspected cross-contamination and a sequencing artifact. In a later analysis, a clonal expansion index for each public chain was calculated from normalized within-repertoire ranks of inferred template counts. A later analysis computed generation probabilities with a VDJ recombination model fitted to out-of-frame rearrangements, and checked the results against IGoR. A later analysis scored TCR-TCR, TCR-HLA and TCR-CMV co-occurrence with hypergeometric tests, applying a repertoire-size bias correction to TCR pairs. False discovery rates were estimated in a later analysis by permuting HLA or CMV assignments 20 times. In a later analysis, co-occurring TCRs were grouped with DBSCAN, and TCRdist sequence similarity was added when clustering was performed within HLA-allele-positive subsets. Repertoires with fewer than 30,000 or more than 120,000 public chains were left out of co-occurrence clustering, as were several repertoires with anomalous nucleotide sharing. Sourced from immuneACCESS, this table was stored by TCRdb with only in-frame sequences that have V and J called. A share of the clones is absent; for the studies checked, an unresolved V gene accounts for under half, and the remainder has no known explanation. V and J calls and clone size are given by that table; D and trimming were obtained from the DNA. Across this sample there are some 140,000 clones, with roughly 85% seen only once. Clones ranked in the top ten supply 6.5% of the sample.

The sequencing input was PBMCs. The receptor was isolated from a man between 35 and 55 years old in good health and CMV-seropositive. The V and J segments used are TRBV9 and TRBJ2-5; TRBD2 fits 7 bases in the junction. The J call may be faulty, since TRBJ2-7 better matches the DNA end. Read as DNA, the sequence is TGTGCCAGCAGCTCCAAGTTGGACGCGGGAGTCTCCGAGCAGTACTTC. This sequence encodes CASSSKLDAGVSEQYF.